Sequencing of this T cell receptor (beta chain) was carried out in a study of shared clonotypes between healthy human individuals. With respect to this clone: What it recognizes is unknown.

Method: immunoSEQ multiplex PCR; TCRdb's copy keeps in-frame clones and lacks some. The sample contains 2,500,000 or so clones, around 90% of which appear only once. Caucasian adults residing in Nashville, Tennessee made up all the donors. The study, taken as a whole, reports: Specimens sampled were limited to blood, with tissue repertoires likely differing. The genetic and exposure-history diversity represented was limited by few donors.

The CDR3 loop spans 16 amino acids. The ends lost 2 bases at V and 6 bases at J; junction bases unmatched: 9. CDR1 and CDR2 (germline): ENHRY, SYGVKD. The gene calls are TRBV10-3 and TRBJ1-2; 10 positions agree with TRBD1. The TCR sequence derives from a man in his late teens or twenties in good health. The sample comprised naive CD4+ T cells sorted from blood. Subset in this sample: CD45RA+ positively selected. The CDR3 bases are TGTGCCATCAGTGAGGGGACCGGGACAGGGGACCATGGCTACACCTTC. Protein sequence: CAISEGTGTGDHGYTF.